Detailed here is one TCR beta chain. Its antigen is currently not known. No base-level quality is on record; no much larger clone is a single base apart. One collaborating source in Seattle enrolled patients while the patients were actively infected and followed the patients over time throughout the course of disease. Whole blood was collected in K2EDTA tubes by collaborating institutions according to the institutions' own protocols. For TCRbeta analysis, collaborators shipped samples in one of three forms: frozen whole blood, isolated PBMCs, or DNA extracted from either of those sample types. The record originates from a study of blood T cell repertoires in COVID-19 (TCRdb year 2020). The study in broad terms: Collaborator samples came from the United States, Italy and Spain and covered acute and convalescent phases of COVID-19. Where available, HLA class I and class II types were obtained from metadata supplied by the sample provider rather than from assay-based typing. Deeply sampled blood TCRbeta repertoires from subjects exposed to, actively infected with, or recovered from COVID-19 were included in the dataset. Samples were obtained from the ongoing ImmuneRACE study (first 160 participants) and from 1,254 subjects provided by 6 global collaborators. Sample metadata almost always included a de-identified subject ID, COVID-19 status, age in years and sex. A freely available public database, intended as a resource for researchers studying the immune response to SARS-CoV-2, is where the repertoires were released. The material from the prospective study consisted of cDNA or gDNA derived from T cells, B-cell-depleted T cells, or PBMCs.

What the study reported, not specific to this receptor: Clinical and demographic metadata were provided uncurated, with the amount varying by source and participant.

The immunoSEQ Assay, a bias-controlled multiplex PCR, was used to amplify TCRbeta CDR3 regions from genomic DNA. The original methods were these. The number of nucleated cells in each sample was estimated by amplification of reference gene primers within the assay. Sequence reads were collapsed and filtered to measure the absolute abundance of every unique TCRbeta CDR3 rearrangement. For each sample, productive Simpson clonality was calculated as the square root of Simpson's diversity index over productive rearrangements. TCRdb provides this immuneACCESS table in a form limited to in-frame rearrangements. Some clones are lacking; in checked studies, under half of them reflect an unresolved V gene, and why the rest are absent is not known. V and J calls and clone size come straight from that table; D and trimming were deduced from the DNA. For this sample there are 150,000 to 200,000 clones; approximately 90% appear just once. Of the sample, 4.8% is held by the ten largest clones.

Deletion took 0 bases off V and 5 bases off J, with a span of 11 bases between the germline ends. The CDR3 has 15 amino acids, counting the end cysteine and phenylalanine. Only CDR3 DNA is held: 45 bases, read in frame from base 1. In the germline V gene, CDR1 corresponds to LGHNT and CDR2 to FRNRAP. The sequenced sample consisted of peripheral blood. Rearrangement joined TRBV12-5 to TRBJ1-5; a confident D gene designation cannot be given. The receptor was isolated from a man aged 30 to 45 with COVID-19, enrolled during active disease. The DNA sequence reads TGTGCTAGTGGTTTGGTAGGCAGAGAGGATCAGCCCCAGCATTTT. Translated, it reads CASGLVGREDQPQHF.